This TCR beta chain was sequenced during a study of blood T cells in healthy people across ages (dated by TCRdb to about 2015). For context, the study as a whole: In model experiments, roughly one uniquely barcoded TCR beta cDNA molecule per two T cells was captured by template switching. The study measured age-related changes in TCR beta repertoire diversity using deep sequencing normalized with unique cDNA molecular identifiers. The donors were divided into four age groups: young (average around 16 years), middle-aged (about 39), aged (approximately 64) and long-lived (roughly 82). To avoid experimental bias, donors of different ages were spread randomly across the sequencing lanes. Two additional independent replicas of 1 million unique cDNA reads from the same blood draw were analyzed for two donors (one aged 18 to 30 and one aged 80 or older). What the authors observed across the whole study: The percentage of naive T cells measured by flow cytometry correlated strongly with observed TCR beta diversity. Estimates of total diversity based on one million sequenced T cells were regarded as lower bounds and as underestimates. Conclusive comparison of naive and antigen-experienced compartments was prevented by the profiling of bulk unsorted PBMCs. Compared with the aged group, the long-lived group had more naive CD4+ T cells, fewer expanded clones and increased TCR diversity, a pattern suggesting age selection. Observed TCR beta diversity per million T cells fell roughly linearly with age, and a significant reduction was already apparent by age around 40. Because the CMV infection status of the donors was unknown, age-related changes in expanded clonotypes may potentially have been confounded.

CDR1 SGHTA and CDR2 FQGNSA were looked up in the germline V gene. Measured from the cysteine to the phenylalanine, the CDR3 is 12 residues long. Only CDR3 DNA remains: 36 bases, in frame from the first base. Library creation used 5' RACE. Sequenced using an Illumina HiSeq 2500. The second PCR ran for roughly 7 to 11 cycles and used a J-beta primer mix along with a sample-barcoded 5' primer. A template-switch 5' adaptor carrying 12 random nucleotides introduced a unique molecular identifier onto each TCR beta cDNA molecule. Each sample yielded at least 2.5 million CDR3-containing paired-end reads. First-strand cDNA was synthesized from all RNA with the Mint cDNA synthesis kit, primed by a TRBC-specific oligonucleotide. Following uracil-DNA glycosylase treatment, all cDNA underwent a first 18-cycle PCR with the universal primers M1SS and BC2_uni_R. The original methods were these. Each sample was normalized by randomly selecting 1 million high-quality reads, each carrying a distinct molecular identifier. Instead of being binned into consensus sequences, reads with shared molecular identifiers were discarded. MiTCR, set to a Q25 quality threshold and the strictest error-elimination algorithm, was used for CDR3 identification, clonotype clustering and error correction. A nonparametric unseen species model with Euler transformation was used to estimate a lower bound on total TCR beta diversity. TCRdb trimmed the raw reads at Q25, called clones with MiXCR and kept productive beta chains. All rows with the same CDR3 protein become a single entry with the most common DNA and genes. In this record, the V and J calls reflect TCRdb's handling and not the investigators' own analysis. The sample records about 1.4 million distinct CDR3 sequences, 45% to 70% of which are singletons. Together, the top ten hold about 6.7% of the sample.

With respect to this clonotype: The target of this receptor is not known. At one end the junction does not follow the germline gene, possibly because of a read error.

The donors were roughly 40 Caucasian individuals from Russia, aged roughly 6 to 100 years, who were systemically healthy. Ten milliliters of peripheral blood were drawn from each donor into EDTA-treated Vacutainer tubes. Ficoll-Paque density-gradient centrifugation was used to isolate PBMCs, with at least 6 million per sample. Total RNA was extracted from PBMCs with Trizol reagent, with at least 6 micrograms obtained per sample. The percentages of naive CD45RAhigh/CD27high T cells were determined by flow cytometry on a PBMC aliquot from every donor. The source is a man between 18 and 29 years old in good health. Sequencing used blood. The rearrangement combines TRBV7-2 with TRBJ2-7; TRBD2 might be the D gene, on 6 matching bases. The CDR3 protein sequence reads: CASRKEGYEQCF. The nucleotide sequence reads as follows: TGTGCCAGCCGGAAGGAGGGCTACGAGCAGTGCTTC.